The 31 T cell receptor beta chains below all came from one sample that was sequenced in a study of monozygotic twins with cystic fibrosis. Libraries were prepared by immunoSEQ multiplex PCR; TCRdb keeps only in-frame clonotypes and omits some of them. Found here are some 32,000 clones, roughly 96% of them singletons; the top ten hold 0.15% to 0.2%. Sequences were obtained from blood. The source of these receptors is a girl aged 2-9 years with cystic fibrosis.

This rearrangement joins TRBV28 to TRBJ1-6; 8 bases are shared with TRBD1. This CDR3 is 19 amino acids long. The V segment lost 8 bases and the J segment 0 bases; nucleotides outside the gene matches: 15. CDR1 is MDHEN and CDR2 is SYDVKM in the germline V gene. CDR3 bases: TGTGCCAGCGGCCTCCCAGGGGGCTTTCCCAGCTCCTATAATTCACCCCTCCACTTT. Its translation is CASGLPGGFPSSYNSPLHF.

With regard to this clone: The same CDR3 also results from other DNA sequences found in this sample. The chain uses TRBV5-1 and TRBJ1-1; D ambiguous. Trimming took 0 bases from V and 1 from J, leaving 7 bases between them. This CDR3 has 14 amino acids. Germline CDR1 and CDR2: SGHRS and YFSETQ. This chain's CDR3 is CASSLVLGNTEAFF. CDR3 bases: TGCGCCAGCAGCTTGGTTTTGGGGAACACTGAAGCTTTCTTT. The full variable domain, completed using reference TRBV5-1 and TRBJ1-1, is KAGVTQTPRYLIKTRGQQVTLSCSPISGHRSVSWYQQTPGQGLQFLFEYFSETQRNKGNFPGRFSGRQFSNSRSEMNVSTLELGDSALYLCASSLVLGNTEAFFGQGTRLTVV.

The chain recombines TRBV5-1 with TRBJ1-1; no clear D gene. The CDR3 is 12 residues long. CDR1 and CDR2 (germline): SGHRS, YFSETQ. Trimming left V 1 base short and J 5 bases short, with 6 bases between. DNA of the CDR3: TGCGCCAGCAGCTTGCGGGGAACTGAAGCTTTCTTT. This codes for CASSLRGTEAFF. Full variable domain (remainder filled in from reference TRBV5-1 and TRBJ1-1): KAGVTQTPRYLIKTRGQQVTLSCSPISGHRSVSWYQQTPGQGLQFLFEYFSETQRNKGNFPGRFSGRQFSNSRSEMNVSTLELGDSALYLCASSLRGTEAFFGQGTRLTVV.

The rearrangement links TRBV14 to TRBJ1-1; TRBD1 is a possible D gene (6 bases). This CDR3 comprises 15 residues. Germline-derived CDR1 and CDR2 are SGHDN and FVKESK. Between the trimmed V and J ends, which lost 1 base and 3 bases, there was a span of 12 bases. Here the CDR3 DNA reads TGTGCCAGCAGCCAAGGCGGGGGGCGATACACTGAAGCTTTCTTT. Residues: CASSQGGGRYTEAFF.

Worth noting for this clone: An end of the junction differs from the germline gene, which may be a read error. The J gene is TRBJ1-3, the V gene TRBV5-5, with unresolved D. The CDR3 loop spans 16 amino acids. Germline V CDR1 and CDR2: SGHKS, YYEKEE (reference sequence). The CDR3 protein is CASTLHAANSGNTIYF. CDR3 DNA sequence: TGTGCCAGCACCTTGCACGCAGCCAACTCTGGAAACACCATATATTTT. Variable domain in full (rest from reference TRBV5-5 and TRBJ1-3): DAGVTQSPTHLIKTRGQQVTLRCSPISGHKSVSWYQQVLGQGPQFIFQYYEKEERGRGNFPDRFSARQFPNYSSELNVNALLLGDSALYLCASTLHAANSGNTIYFGEGSWLTVV.

V and J are TRBV9 and TRBJ2-4; D gene ambiguous. The CDR3 is made up of 16 amino acids. CDR1 SGDLS and CDR2 YYNGEE come from the germline V gene. Deletions cut 0 bases from V and 0 bases from J, with 10 bases between. The CDR3 loop is CASSVVAVPAKNIQYF. The CDR3 DNA follows: TGTGCCAGCAGCGTAGTGGCGGTTCCAGCCAAAAACATTCAGTACTTC.

Regarding this clone: One junction end does not reproduce the germline sequence, and a read error may be involved. J is TRBJ2-7 and V is TRBV7-7; D tentatively reads TRBD1 or TRBD2 (6 bases each). Germline CDR1 reads SSHAT; CDR2 reads FNYEAQ (reference sequence). The CDR3 runs 13 residues. The CDR3 reads CASSLGGPYEQYF. The DNA for the CDR3 is TGTGCTAGCAGCTTAGGGGGGCCCTACGAGCAGTACTTC.

The chain has TRBV7-9 and TRBJ2-5; D ambiguous. Trimming removed 3 bases at V and 4 bases at J, with 12 bases between. CDR3 size: 14 residues. Per the germline V gene, CDR1 is SEHNR and CDR2 is FQNEAQ (reference sequence). CDR3 amino acids: CASSFSRVIETQYF. In nucleotides, the CDR3 is TGTGCCAGCAGCTTCTCCCGTGTTATAGAGACCCAGTACTTC.

The CDR3 coding sequence is TGTGCCAGTAGCGGCCCCGGACAGGGAGATTATGGCTACACCTTC. Translated, it gives CASSGPGQGDYGYTF. The chain links TRBV19 to TRBJ1-2; 8 bases match TRBD1. Per the germline V gene, CDR1 is LNHDA and CDR2 is SQIVND (reference sequence). The J segment lost 5 bases and the V segment lost 6 bases, leaving 11 bases of the junction unmatched. The CDR3 covers 15 residues.

The chain couples TRBV2 to TRBJ2-7; D ambiguous. Germline CDR1 reads SNHLY; CDR2 reads FYNNEI. The CDR3 is made up of 15 amino acids. V lost 7 bases and J lost 3, with 19 bases in between. The CDR3 DNA is TGTGCCAGCAATCACTTATTTCAGGATTTCTACGAGCAGTACTTC. It yields the protein CASNHLFQDFYEQYF.

As DNA, the CDR3 is TGCGCCAGCAGCTCGACTAGCGGGAAAGGTCAAAACATTCAGTACTTC. Translation gives CASSSTSGKGQNIQYF. J is TRBJ2-4 and V is TRBV5-1, with 11 positions matching TRBD2. CDR1 and CDR2 (germline): SGHRS, YFSETQ. V lost 3 bases, J lost 5 bases, and 7 bases stayed unmatched. This CDR3 has 16 amino acids.

The chain couples TRBV6-5 to TRBJ2-5; TRBD1 matches 8 bases. The length of the CDR3 is 13 residues. Losses at the gene ends were 4 bases for V and 6 bases for J; bases not matched to a gene: 4. CDR1 is MNHEY and CDR2 is SVGAGI in the germline V gene. The CDR3 region has the DNA TGTGCCAGCAGTTTCAGGGGGCAGAAGACCCAGTACTTC. It translates to CASSFRGQKTQYF.

The rearrangement uses TRBV9 and TRBJ2-1; 12 positions match TRBD1. Germline lookup yields CDR1 SGDLS and CDR2 YYNGEE. The CDR3 sequence is 15 residues long. Trimming removed 3 bases from V and 10 bases from J; junction bases left unmatched: 8. In DNA form, the CDR3 reads TGTGCCAGCAGCGGCGGGACAGGGGGCGTCCGCGAGCAGTTCTTC. This gives the protein CASSGGTGGVREQFF. Complete variable domain (other parts from reference TRBV9 and TRBJ2-1): DSGVTQTPKHLITATGQRVTLRCSPRSGDLSVYWYQQSLDQGLQFLIQYYNGEERAKGNILERFSAQQFPDLHSELNLSSLELGDSALYFCASSGGTGGVREQFFGPGTRLTVL.

The chain uses TRBV7-9 and TRBJ1-1; D is ambiguous. V dropped 2 bases and J dropped 3 bases, with 7 bases sitting between them. Germline values: CDR1 SEHNR, CDR2 FQNEAQ (reference sequence). The CDR3 runs 13 residues. CDR3 sequence: CASSLLGYTEAFF. DNA of the CDR3: TGTGCCAGCAGCTTACTTGGTTACACTGAAGCTTTCTTT.

CDR3 nucleotide sequence: TGTGCCAGTAGTAATCCCAGAAGGGTTGAAGCTTTCTTT. This sequence encodes CASSNPRRVEAFF. V and J are TRBV19 and TRBJ1-1, with D unclear. The CDR3 extends over 13 amino acids. V lost 4 bases and J 7 bases, leaving 13 bases between the germline ends. Germline V gene lookup returns CDR1 LNHDA and CDR2 SQIVND (reference sequence). Full variable domain (missing parts from reference TRBV19 and TRBJ1-1): DGGITQSPKYLFRKEGQNVTLSCEQNLNHDAMYWYRQDPGQGLRLIYYSQIVNDFQKGDIAEGYSVSREKKESFPLTVTSAQKNPTAFYLCASSNPRRVEAFFGQGTRLTVV.

The chain uses TRBV10-2 and TRBJ1-1; 10 bases fit TRBD1. Germline CDR1 is WSHSY and CDR2 is SAAADI. CDR3 length: 14 amino acids. The junction had 7 bases not matched to a gene; V was cut back by 6 bases and J by 6 bases. Here the CDR3 reads CASSRQGAIAEAFF. The CDR3 DNA sequence: TGCGCCAGCAGCCGACAGGGGGCCATCGCTGAAGCTTTCTTT.

The chain combines TRBV27 with TRBJ1-1, with 8 bases lining up with TRBD1. J lost 4 bases, V lost 4 bases, and 2 bases had no gene match. The length of the CDR3 is 13 residues. Germline CDR1 is MNHEY and CDR2 is SMNVEV (reference sequence). Here the CDR3 DNA reads TGTGCCAGCAGTTCCACAGGGGGCACTGAAGCTTTCTTT. Its translation: CASSSTGGTEAFF.

The J gene is TRBJ1-5, the V gene TRBV10-3, with D uncertain. Germline-derived CDR1 and CDR2 are ENHRY and SYGVKD. Trimming left V 0 bases short and J 2 bases short, with 14 bases between. The CDR3 loop spans 17 amino acids. The CDR3 spells CAISESPLKAGNQPQHF. As DNA, the CDR3 is TGTGCCATCAGTGAGTCTCCGTTGAAAGCGGGCAATCAGCCCCAGCATTTT.

This chain connects TRBV7-9 to TRBJ1-4; D not certain. Germline-derived CDR1 and CDR2 are SEHNR and FQNEAQ (reference sequence). Trimming removed 1 base from V and 6 bases from J, with 3 bases in between. This CDR3 contains 12 residues. The CDR3 region has the DNA TGTGCCAGCAGCTTAGACTATGAAAAACTGTTTTTT. Residues: CASSLDYEKLFF.

This chain connects TRBV5-8 to TRBJ2-1; 10 nucleotides align to TRBD2. Germline V gene data show CDR1 as SGHTS and CDR2 as YDEGEE. Germline trimming cut 0 bases from V and 8 bases from J; bases unmatched to any gene: 5. The CDR3 spans 15 residues. CDR3 nucleotides: TGTGCCAGCAGCTTGGAGCGGGAGGGACGGGATGAGCAGTTCTTC. Translated, it gives CASSLEREGRDEQFF.

The chain is built from TRBV2 and TRBJ2-3; D might be TRBD2 (5 bases). The V and J ends lost 6 bases and 8 bases respectively, with 15 bases between them. There are 13 residues in the CDR3. Germline V gene data show CDR1 as SNHLY and CDR2 as FYNNEI. DNA of the CDR3: TGTGCCAGCAGGACCAGACTATTGGCTACGCAGTATTTT. It codes for CASRTRLLATQYF.

The V call is TRBV4-1, the J call TRBJ2-7; 10 nucleotides match TRBD2. This CDR3 is 18 amino acids long. The germline CDR1 and CDR2 sequences are MGHRA and YSYEKL. The V gene end was trimmed by 0 bases and the J gene end by 0 bases; junction bases not matched to a gene: 8. The CDR3 sequence is CASSQDWVPSGSSYEQYF. In DNA form, the CDR3 reads TGCGCCAGCAGCCAAGATTGGGTTCCTAGCGGGAGCTCCTACGAGCAGTACTTC.

Only one count was recorded for this clone. The chain combines TRBV19 with TRBJ1-5; 8 bases fit TRBD1. The CDR3 runs to 13 residues. V was clipped by 6 bases and J by 4 bases; unmatched bases: 2. CDR1 LNHDA and CDR2 SQIVND come from the germline V gene (reference sequence). The CDR3 nucleotides are TGTGCCAGTAGGACAGGGGCAAATCAGCCCCAGCATTTT. It is translated as CASRTGANQPQHF.

The chain has TRBV6-6 and TRBJ2-1, with unresolved D. V was trimmed by 8 bases and J by 0 bases, leaving 14 bases between them. Germline loops: CDR1 MNHNY, CDR2 SVGAGI (reference sequence). The CDR3 is 15 amino acids. CDR3 DNA sequence: TGTGCCAGCGGCGATAGTTCCGGCTCCTACAATGAGCAGTTCTTC. As protein: CASGDSSGSYNEQFF.

The chain recombines TRBV6-5 with TRBJ1-1; D remains ambiguous. The CDR3 loop spans 15 amino acids. Per germline, CDR1 MNHEY and CDR2 SVGAGI. V shed 4 bases and J shed 3 bases, with 15 bases lying between them. Here the CDR3 reads CASSSRKLLYTEAFF. The CDR3 nucleotides read TGTGCCAGCAGTTCCCGAAAATTACTGTACACTGAAGCTTTCTTT.

The V call is TRBV6-5, the J call TRBJ2-7; 8 bases are shared with TRBD2. CDR1 is MNHEY and CDR2 is SVGAGI in the germline V gene. Trimming cost V 4 bases and J 4 bases; bases outside gene matches: 9. This CDR3 has 15 residues. The CDR3 loop is CASSSASGFRYEQYF. CDR3 bases: TGTGCCAGCAGTTCTGCTAGCGGGTTTAGGTACGAGCAGTACTTC.

The V gene is TRBV11-1, the J gene TRBJ2-7; 12 positions agree with TRBD2. The CDR3 totals 15 residues. V dropped 5 bases and J dropped 3; count of bases not matched to a gene: 5. Germline-derived CDR1 and CDR2 are SGHAT and FQDESV (reference sequence). CDR3 coding DNA: TGTGCCAGCAGCCCCGGACTAGCGGGATTCTACGAGCAGTACTTC. Translated: CASSPGLAGFYEQYF. The full variable domain, in which reference TRBV11-1 and TRBJ2-7 provide the parts outside the CDR3, is EAEVAQSPRYKITEKSQAVAFWCDPISGHATLYWYRQILGQGPELLVQFQDESVVDDSQLPKDRFSAERLKGVDSTLKIQPAELGDSAMYLCASSPGLAGFYEQYFGPGTRLTVT.

J is TRBJ1-4 and V is TRBV19; D is unresolved. CDR1 and CDR2 (germline): LNHDA, SQIVND (reference sequence). The V end lost 5 bases, the J end lost 0 bases, and 10 bases lay between the germline ends. CDR3 size: 15 residues. This CDR3 is CASSSTAATNEKLFF. For the CDR3, the DNA is TGTGCCAGTAGTTCCACAGCCGCAACTAATGAAAAACTGTTTTTT.

The rearrangement links TRBV19 to TRBJ1-1, with 8 nucleotides matching TRBD1. CDR3 length equals 14 residues. J lost 6 bases, V lost 6 bases, and 9 bases had no gene match. Germline V gene lookup returns CDR1 LNHDA and CDR2 SQIVND (reference sequence). The CDR3 DNA reads as TGTGCCAGTAGGGACTTGTCAGGGGGCCCTGAAGCTTTCTTT. Translating gives CASRDLSGGPEAFF.

This chain uses TRBV7-9 with TRBJ2-5; tentative D call: TRBD2 (6 bases). Germline values: CDR1 SEHNR, CDR2 FQNEAQ (reference sequence). The CDR3 has 12 amino acids. V was clipped by 6 bases and J by 5 bases, with 10 bases between them. The CDR3: CASRGGRETQYF. The CDR3 DNA reads TGTGCCAGCAGGGGGGGTCGGGAGACCCAGTACTTC.

The chain carries TRBV2 and TRBJ1-5; D is uncertain. Germline CDR1 and CDR2: SNHLY and FYNNEI. Trimming removed 6 bases from V and 2 bases from J, with 8 bases in between. The CDR3 is 13 amino acids. CDR3 DNA sequence: TGTGCCAGCAGGGTTGGCGGCAATCAGCCCCAGCATTTT. Protein product: CASRVGGNQPQHF.